The 26 T cell receptor beta chains reported below all come from one sample, sequenced in a study of blood T cells in healthy people across ages. A second PCR, run for about 7 to 11 cycles, used a sample-barcoded 5' primer plus a J-beta primer mix. TCRdb independently ran MiXCR on the 5' RACE reads; one entry per CDR3 protein. The table lists about 500,000 distinct CDR3 sequences, about 25% of them singletons. These records were also assigned to another study, of T cells of mothers and their children.

Input material: blood. These receptors were obtained from a boy aged 5-17 years in good health.

The V gene is TRBV30, the J gene TRBJ2-2; D is ambiguous. V dropped 0 bases and J dropped 4 bases, with 6 bases sitting between them. The CDR3 loop spans 13 amino acids. Germline V CDR1 and CDR2: GTSNPN, SVGIG (reference sequence). CDR3 DNA: TGTGCCTGGAGTGTAGTAGGCACCGGGGAGCTGTTTTTT. Its translation is CAWSVVGTGELFF.

This clonotype showed up just a few times. The genes are TRBV29-1 and TRBJ2-1; D is undetermined. Per the germline V gene, CDR1 is SQVTM and CDR2 is ANQGSEA. V was clipped by 8 bases and J by 1 base, with 6 bases between them. The CDR3 extends over 11 amino acids. CDR3 bases: TGCAGCCTCTGGTCCTACAATGAGCAGTTCTTC. Translated, it gives CSLWSYNEQFF.

The V gene is TRBV12-3 or TRBV12-4, the J gene TRBJ2-3, with a weak D call TRBD2 (6 bases). The V gene lost 4 bases and the J gene lost 3 bases, with 14 bases spanning the gap. The CDR3 has 15 amino acids. CDR3 protein: CASSSRLVDTDTQYF. For the CDR3, the DNA is TGTGCCAGCAGTTCGAGACTAGTCGATACAGATACGCAGTATTTT.

The rearrangement joins TRBV6-5 to TRBJ2-7, with a tentative D call TRBD2 (5 bases). Between the trimmed V and J ends, which lost 4 bases and 6 bases, there was a span of 10 bases. CDR3 length: 12 residues. Germline-derived CDR1 and CDR2 are MNHEY and SVGAGI. The CDR3 DNA is TGTGCCAGCAGTTCCCCTCGGGGCGAGCAGTACTTC. It yields the protein CASSSPRGEQYF.

The V gene is TRBV12-3 or TRBV12-4, the J gene TRBJ2-2, with no clear D. The germline V and J ends were trimmed by 6 bases and 4 bases, with 15 bases remaining between them. The CDR3 totals 15 residues. CDR3: CASSRKPTSTGELFF. The CDR3 bases are TGTGCCAGCAGCCGAAAGCCGACGAGCACCGGGGAGCTGTTTTTT.

The sample holds many counts of this clonotype. This chain links TRBV4-3 with TRBJ1-2; possible D gene TRBD1, 5 bases. The germline V gene has CDR1 LGHNA and CDR2 YSLEER. The CDR3 sequence is 14 residues long. V was pared by 2 bases and J by 4 bases, with 11 bases between. CDR3 in DNA: TGCGCCAGCAGCCAATCGGGGCCTGGCTATGGCTACACCTTC. Its protein product is CASSQSGPGYGYTF.

This clonotype was observed a few times. A much more abundant neighbour one base away suggests this may be a read error. The rearrangement uses TRBV29-1 and TRBJ1-1; D not certain. CDR1 is SQVTM and CDR2 is ANQGSEA in the germline V gene. Trimming left V 4 bases short and J 2 bases short, with 2 bases between. CDR3 size: 10 residues. Written as DNA, the CDR3 is TGCAGCGTTGTCAACACTGAAGCTTTCTTT. Translation: CSVVNTEAFF. The full variable domain, with the rest looked up from reference TRBV29-1 and TRBJ1-1, is SAVISQKPSRDICQRGTSLTIQCQVDSQVTMMFWYRQQPGQSLTLIATANQGSEATYESGFVIDKFPISRPNLTFSTLTVSNMSPEDSSIYLCSVVNTEAFFGQGTRLTVV.

This clonotype showed up many times. The chain couples TRBV28 to TRBJ2-5, with 8 bases identical to TRBD2. The CDR3 totals 15 residues. Germline trimming cut 3 bases from V and 4 bases from J; bases unmatched to any gene: 7. Germline V gives CDR1 MDHEN, CDR2 SYDVKM. This chain's CDR3 is CASSFHGGGRETQYF. The CDR3 DNA sequence: TGTGCCAGCAGTTTCCACGGGGGGGGACGAGAGACCCAGTACTTC.

This clonotype has a handful of counts. A read error may produce the germline difference seen at one junction end. The V call is TRBV3-1, the J call TRBJ2-1; tentatively, D is TRBD2 (7 bases). Germline-derived CDR1 and CDR2 are LGHDT and YNNKEL (reference sequence). The CDR3 sequence is 13 residues long. This chain's CDR3 is CASSQAGGNAQFF. For the CDR3, the DNA is TGTGCCAGCAGCCAAGCGGGGGGCAATGCGCAGTTCTTC.

This chain joins TRBV18 and TRBJ2-7; perhaps TRBD1 as D (6 bases). The germline V and J ends were trimmed by 3 bases and 6 bases, with 21 bases remaining between them. Germline V gene data show CDR1 as KGHSH and CDR2 as LQKENI. There are 16 residues in the CDR3. The CDR3 sequence: CASSPSLDSAGSEQYF. Written as DNA, the CDR3 is TGTGCCAGCTCACCTTCGTTGGACAGCGCCGGATCCGAGCAGTACTTC.

This clonotype appeared a few times. This rearrangement joins TRBV6-4 to TRBJ2-2, with 8 positions matching TRBD1. Germline assignment: CDR1 MRHNA and CDR2 SNTAGT. The CDR3 is 14 residues long. V lost 6 bases and J lost 3; bases outside the gene matches: 3. The CDR3 here is CASSQDRDTGELFF. CDR3 sequence (DNA): TGTGCCAGCAGCCAGGACAGGGACACCGGGGAGCTGTTTTTT.

The J gene is TRBJ2-4, the V gene TRBV2; D is unclear. From germline, CDR1 is SNHLY and CDR2 FYNNEI. There are 10 residues in the CDR3. The V and J ends lost 8 bases and 9 bases respectively, with 8 bases between them. CDR3 amino acids: CASAQGIQYF. For the CDR3, the DNA is TGTGCCAGCGCCCAAGGCATTCAGTACTTC.

The sample holds a few counts of this clonotype. Written as DNA, the CDR3 is TGCGCCAGCAGCTTGGACCTCCCGCCCTCAAGAGGAGAGACCCAGTACTTC. Translation gives CASSLDLPPSRGETQYF. V is TRBV5-1 and J is TRBJ2-5; no clear D gene. The germline CDR1 and CDR2 sequences are SGHRS and YFSETQ. V lost 0 bases, J lost 4 bases, and 19 bases lay in between. This CDR3 has 17 residues.

This clonotype was found a few times. The gene calls are TRBV10-3 and TRBJ2-5; no firm D call. The germline gives CDR1 ENHRY, CDR2 SYGVKD. This CDR3 is 20 amino acids long. Trimming took off 0 bases at V and 2 bases at J, with 25 bases between the two ends. The CDR3 sequence is CAISESRTKGIVPGQETQYF. The CDR3 coding sequence is TGTGCCATCAGTGAGTCGCGAACGAAGGGAATTGTGCCGGGTCAAGAGACCCAGTACTTC.

The rearrangement uses TRBV27 and TRBJ2-5, with 8 bases fitting TRBD1. The CDR3 totals 15 residues. In germline, CDR1 is MNHEY, CDR2 SMNVEV (reference sequence). V trimming: 6 bases; J trimming: 0 bases; junction bases outside the gene matches: 6. The CDR3 loop is CASRPTTGDQETQYF. The CDR3 nucleotides are TGTGCCAGCAGACCCACGACAGGGGACCAAGAGACCCAGTACTTC.

Worth noting for this clonotype: A junction boundary mismatches the germline segment, possibly from a read error. This CDR3 is CSARNQETQYF. The CDR3 nucleotides read TGCAGTGCTAGAAACCAGGAGACCCAGTACTTC. The genes are TRBV20-1 and TRBJ2-5, with D unresolved. This CDR3 has 11 amino acids. CDR1 and CDR2 from the germline V gene are DFQATT and SNEGSKA (reference sequence).

The V gene is TRBV27, the J gene TRBJ1-2; D perhaps matches TRBD1 (5 bases). Deletions cut 4 bases from V and 3 bases from J, with 12 bases between. Germline loops: CDR1 MNHEY, CDR2 SMNVEV (reference sequence). This CDR3 is 14 amino acids long. The CDR3 nucleotides read TGTGCCAGCAGTTCGTCGGGGACCCACTATGGCTACACCTTC. It is translated as CASSSSGTHYGYTF.

This clonotype came up a few times. The J gene is TRBJ1-4, the V gene TRBV7-2; D is unclear. This CDR3 is 12 amino acids long. Germline V gene sequence: CDR1 SGHTA, CDR2 FQGNSA. V dropped 3 bases and J dropped 8 bases, with 7 bases sitting between them. CDR3 nucleotides: TGTGCCAGCAGCTTCAGGAGCGAAAAACTGTTTTTT. It is translated as CASSFRSEKLFF. The variable domain in full, with the rest retrieved from reference TRBV7-2 and TRBJ1-4, is GAGVSQSPSNKVTEKGKDVELRCDPISGHTALYWYRQSLGQGLEFLIYFQGNSAPDKSGLPSDRFSAERTGGSVSTLTIQRTQQEDSAVYLCASSFRSEKLFFGSGTQLSVL.

CDR3 protein: CASSPRGQGTDTQYF. The DNA of the CDR3 is TGTGCCAGCAGTCCCCGAGGACAGGGGACAGATACGCAGTATTTT. V usage is TRBV28 and J usage is TRBJ2-3; TRBD1 agrees at 9 bases. Per the germline V gene, CDR1 is MDHEN and CDR2 is SYDVKM. CDR3 size: 15 residues. Trimming at V came to 5 bases and at J to 3 bases, leaving 6 bases not matched to a gene. Based on the CDR3 plus reference TRBV28 and TRBJ2-3, the full variable domain is DVKVTQSSRYLVKRTGEKVFLECVQDMDHENMFWYRQDPGLGLRLIYFSYDVKMKEKGDIPEGYSVSREKKERFSLILESASTNQTSMYLCASSPRGQGTDTQYFGPGTRLTVL.

Here the CDR3 reads CASSFSWAGGTAVQETQYF. CDR3 nucleotides: TGTGCCAGCAGTTTCTCCTGGGCGGGAGGGACGGCCGTCCAAGAGACCCAGTACTTC. The V call is TRBV28, the J call TRBJ2-7, with 9 bases identical to TRBD2. The J call may be wrong; the DNA end is better matched by TRBJ2-5. CDR3 length: 19 amino acids. Germline V gives CDR1 MDHEN, CDR2 SYDVKM.

The chain couples TRBV5-1 to TRBJ2-7; 7 nucleotides match TRBD1. The junction had 11 bases not matched to a gene; V was cut back by 4 bases and J by 7 bases. This CDR3 comprises 14 residues. Germline-derived CDR1 and CDR2 are SGHRS and YFSETQ. This CDR3 reads CASSPGTVVREQYF. For the CDR3, the DNA is TGCGCCAGCAGCCCTGGGACAGTTGTACGGGAGCAGTACTTC. Looking up the rest from reference TRBV5-1 and TRBJ2-7 gives the full variable domain: KAGVTQTPRYLIKTRGQQVTLSCSPISGHRSVSWYQQTPGQGLQFLFEYFSETQRNKGNFPGRFSGRQFSNSRSEMNVSTLELGDSALYLCASSPGTVVREQYFGPGTRLTVT.

This clonotype was seen a handful of times. The CDR3 spells CASTPRGLAVNIQYF. The CDR3 DNA follows: TGTGCCAGCACCCCGCGGGGTCTAGCGGTAAACATTCAGTACTTC. The rearrangement links TRBV28 to TRBJ2-4; TRBD2 matches 7 bases. Germline V gene data show CDR1 as MDHEN and CDR2 as SYDVKM. V was clipped by 7 bases and J by 6 bases; unmatched bases: 12. The CDR3 has 15 residues.

Only a few counts were recorded for this clonotype. The chain joins TRBV5-1 to TRBJ2-5; 10 bases are shared with TRBD2. The CDR3 extends over 15 amino acids. Per germline, CDR1 SGHRS and CDR2 YFSETQ. V dropped 0 bases and J dropped 5; count of bases not matched to a gene: 4. CDR3 DNA: TGCGCCAGCAGCTTGGAAGCGGGGGGGCATGAGACCCAGTACTTC. It encodes CASSLEAGGHETQYF.

The CDR3 here is CSASWGAKNEQFF. The CDR3 DNA is TGCAGTGCTAGTTGGGGGGCGAAGAACGAGCAGTTCTTC. The chain combines TRBV20-1 with TRBJ2-1, with D perhaps being TRBD1 or TRBD2 (6 bases each). Germline V CDR1 and CDR2: DFQATT, SNEGSKA (reference sequence). The CDR3 covers 13 residues. The ends were cut back, 3 bases at V and 10 bases at J, with 16 bases in the middle.

This clonotype was recorded only once. The rearrangement links TRBV5-1 to TRBJ2-1, with a tentative D call TRBD1 (5 bases). The V gene's germline CDR1 is SGHRS and CDR2 YFSETQ. The CDR3 spans 16 residues. The V end lost 0 bases, the J end lost 9 bases, and 19 bases lay between the germline ends. CDR3 region: CASSLVATDLKSEQFF. CDR3 coding DNA: TGCGCCAGCAGCTTGGTCGCGACAGATTTAAAGAGTGAGCAGTTCTTC.

This chain uses TRBV6-2 or TRBV6-3 with TRBJ1-2; a weak D match, TRBD1 (5 bases). Trimming cost V 2 bases and J 8 bases, with 9 bases left between them. The V gene's germline CDR1 is MNHEY and CDR2 SVGEGT. The CDR3 is 12 amino acids. CDR3 nucleotide sequence: TGTGCCAGCAGTTACGTGGGGGAAGGCTACACCTTC. Its translation is CASSYVGEGYTF.